There are a few counts of the clone carrying this TCR beta chain. What it binds is unknown. Individuals with alopecia areata gave both lesional scalp punch biopsies and peripheral blood for collection. V shed 0 bases and J 2 bases; nucleotides not matched to a gene: 3. The CDR3 sequence is 15 residues long. Germline V gene lookup returns CDR1 SGHRS and CDR2 YFSETQ. The data originate from a study of CD8+ T cells in alopecia areata. Following RNA extraction, reverse transcription yielded cDNA that acted as the sequencing template. Generated by immunoSEQ multiplex PCR, the TCRdb table keeps only in-frame clones and is missing some. The sample lists about 180,000 clones, 63% occurring once. Study-wide findings and caveats: Lesional scalp displayed greater clonality than normal scalp, most notably in alopecia totalis/universalis.

Sequenced here: CD4+ T cells sorted from blood, sampled at week 0. The rearrangement joins TRBV5-1 to TRBJ2-5; 8 bases map to TRBD2. This receptor was identified in a human donor with alopecia areata. For the CDR3, the DNA is TGCGCCAGCAGCTTGGTAGTAGCGGGGCAAGAGACCCAGTACTTC. This translates into CASSLVVAGQETQYF.